This passage covers 28 T cell receptor beta chains from one sample sequenced in a study of graft-versus-host responses after intestinal transplantation. For these receptors, no antigen is known. Sequencing was performed with immunoSEQ multiplex PCR; in TCRdb, only in-frame clones are kept and a portion is missing. The sample lists about 100,000 clones; about 90% were seen once. The specimen comprised unstimulated CD4+ T cells sorted from spleen or lymph node cells, sampled before transplant. The source of these receptors is a human donor who was the organ donor for an intestinal transplant.

CDR3: CASGAGGNTIYF. The CDR3 DNA is TGCGCCAGCGGGGCAGGAGGAAACACCATATATTTT. The V call is TRBV10-2, the J call TRBJ1-3; possible D gene TRBD1, 5 bases. The germline V gene encodes CDR1 WSHSY and CDR2 SAAADI. This CDR3 has 12 residues. V was trimmed by 8 bases and J by 4 bases, leaving 9 bases between them.

V is TRBV6-5 and J is TRBJ1-3; tentative D call: TRBD1 (6 bases). Trimming stripped 6 bases from V and 7 bases from J, with 13 bases between. This CDR3 is built from 13 residues. The germline V gene encodes CDR1 MNHEY and CDR2 SVGAGI. The CDR3 coding sequence is TGTGCCAGCAGCCCAACAGGGAGCAACACCATATATTTT. It encodes CASSPTGSNTIYF.

The chain couples TRBV30 to TRBJ2-5; D is unclear. V was cut by 3 bases and J by 5 bases, with 16 bases left in between. The CDR3 contains 14 residues. Germline V gene data show CDR1 as GTSNPN and CDR2 as SVGIG (reference sequence). As DNA, the CDR3 is TGTGCCTGGAGCGATGGGCTCCCCGGGGAGACCCAGTACTTC. Encoded protein: CAWSDGLPGETQYF.

The V gene is TRBV6-6, the J gene TRBJ2-7, with 8 bases identical to TRBD1. Germline V gene lookup returns CDR1 MNHNY and CDR2 SVGAGI (reference sequence). The CDR3 extends over 13 amino acids. The V segment lost 4 bases and the J segment 4 bases; nucleotides outside the gene matches: 3. In DNA, the CDR3 is TGTGCCAGCAGTTGGGACAGGCCTTACGAGCAGTACTTC. This gives the protein CASSWDRPYEQYF.

This clone was detected once. This chain connects TRBV6-1 to TRBJ1-1, with D perhaps matching TRBD1 (6 bases). V shed 6 bases and J shed 4 bases, with 12 bases lying between them. The CDR3 extends over 13 amino acids. The V gene's germline CDR1 is MNHNS and CDR2 SASEGT. The CDR3 region is CASSKGVGTEAFF. The DNA for the CDR3 is TGTGCCAGCAGCAAGGGGGTGGGCACTGAAGCTTTCTTT.

The chain has TRBV2 and TRBJ2-5; 11 bases are a match to TRBD2. J was trimmed by 5 bases and V by 4 bases; bases with no gene match: 9. The CDR3 has 16 residues. Per germline, CDR1 SNHLY and CDR2 FYNNEI. The CDR3 DNA reads as TGTGCCAGCAGTGGTAGCGGGGGGGCCAAAACGGAGACCCAGTACTTC. Protein: CASSGSGGAKTETQYF. Together with reference TRBV2 and TRBJ2-5, the CDR3 gives the full variable domain: EPEVTQTPSHQVTQMGQEVILRCVPISNHLYFYWYRQILGQKVEFLVSFYNNEISEKSEIFDDQFSVERPDGSNFTLKIRSTKLEDSAMYFCASSGSGGAKTETQYFGPGTRLLVL.

The chain carries TRBV7-3 and TRBJ2-2, with D unclear. V was trimmed by 0 bases and J by 0 bases, leaving 5 bases between them. Germline V gene data show CDR1 as SGHTA and CDR2 as FQGTGA. The CDR3 is 15 amino acids. The CDR3 sequence is CASSLTVANTGELFF. CDR3 bases: TGTGCCAGCAGCTTAACGGTAGCGAACACCGGGGAGCTGTTTTTT.

The V and J genes are TRBV2 and TRBJ2-3; D remains ambiguous. The CDR3 has 14 amino acids. Germline-derived CDR1 and CDR2 are SNHLY and FYNNEI. The ends were cut back, 2 bases at V and 0 bases at J, with 6 bases in the middle. The DNA for the CDR3 is TGTGCCAGCAGTGAAAGCTGGAGCACAGATACGCAGTATTTT. Amino acids: CASSESWSTDTQYF.

V is TRBV30 and J is TRBJ2-5, with TRBD2 identical over 7 bases. After removal of 3 bases from V and 3 bases from J, the junction contained 4 bases not matched to a gene. Per the germline V gene, CDR1 is GTSNPN and CDR2 is SVGIG (reference sequence). This CDR3 has 13 amino acids. The CDR3 protein is CAWRRLAEETQYF. The DNA for the CDR3 is TGTGCCTGGAGACGGCTAGCGGAAGAGACCCAGTACTTC.

The chain couples TRBV29-1 to TRBJ2-6; TRBD1 agrees at 9 bases. Per the germline V gene, CDR1 is SQVTM and CDR2 is ANQGSEA. V shed 6 bases, J shed 4 bases, and the junction held 4 bases outside the gene matches. The CDR3 sequence is 14 residues long. For the CDR3, the DNA is TGCAGCGTGGGGACAGGGTCCGGGGCCAACGTCCTGACTTTC. Translation gives CSVGTGSGANVLTF.

The chain combines TRBV28 with TRBJ2-5, with D perhaps TRBD1 (5 bases). CDR3 length: 14 amino acids. Deletions cut 2 bases from V and 1 base from J, with 8 bases between. The germline CDR1 and CDR2 sequences are MDHEN and SYDVKM. CDR3 nucleotides: TGTGCCAGCAGTTTAGGCAGGGCCCAAGAGACCCAGTACTTC. Protein sequence: CASSLGRAQETQYF.

This chain uses TRBV30 with TRBJ1-2; 7 nucleotides match TRBD1. The V and J ends lost 4 bases and 3 bases, in that order; junction bases with no gene match: 8. This CDR3 spans 14 amino acids. Germline-derived CDR1 and CDR2 are GTSNPN and SVGIG (reference sequence). The CDR3 protein is CAWKQDRRDYGYTF. CDR3 nucleotide sequence: TGTGCCTGGAAGCAGGACAGGAGAGACTATGGCTACACCTTC.

This chain uses TRBV2 with TRBJ1-4; 7 bases fit TRBD1. V lost 6 bases and J lost 5; bases outside the gene matches: 6. Germline V gene sequence: CDR1 SNHLY, CDR2 FYNNEI. The CDR3 has 14 amino acids. CDR3 nucleotides: TGTGCCAGCAGCAGGGGGGTGCTGAATGAAAAACTGTTTTTT. This translates into CASSRGVLNEKLFF.

The gene calls are TRBV11-2 and TRBJ1-5; 8 nucleotides agree with TRBD1. Germline CDR1 and CDR2: SGHAT and FQNNGV. J was trimmed by 3 bases and V by 5 bases; bases with no gene match: 9. The CDR3 sequence is 16 residues long. In DNA form, the CDR3 reads TGTGCCAGCAGCCGAGGGACAGGAGCCAACAATCAGCCCCAGCATTTT. Protein sequence: CASSRGTGANNQPQHF.

This clone was seen just once. J is TRBJ2-1 and V is TRBV28; 9 positions match TRBD1. The ends lost 4 bases at V and 6 bases at J; junction bases unmatched: 7. The germline V gene encodes CDR1 MDHEN and CDR2 SYDVKM. The CDR3 extends over 15 amino acids. CDR3 in DNA: TGTGCCAGCAGTTCGACAGGGGGTCGGGGCAATGAGCAGTTCTTC. Residues: CASSSTGGRGNEQFF.

This chain connects TRBV30 to TRBJ1-1; TRBD1 might be the D (6 bases). The CDR3 covers 14 residues. V lost 0 bases to trimming and J lost 7 bases, with 15 bases between them. Per the germline V gene, CDR1 is GTSNPN and CDR2 is SVGIG (reference sequence). CDR3: CAWSVGGRVGEAFF. CDR3 DNA sequence: TGTGCCTGGAGTGTGGGGGGGCGTGTGGGTGAAGCTTTCTTT.

The CDR3 reads CASSFDGSNQPQHF. The CDR3 region has the DNA TGCGCCAGCAGCTTTGACGGTAGCAATCAGCCCCAGCATTTT. This chain links TRBV5-1 with TRBJ1-5, with no clear D. V was shortened by 2 bases and J by 0 bases, with 6 bases between the two germline ends. CDR1 and CDR2 from the germline V gene are SGHRS and YFSETQ. This CDR3 has 14 amino acids.

The genes are TRBV5-1 and TRBJ1-2; D remains ambiguous. Between the trimmed V and J ends, which lost 4 bases and 1 base, there was a span of 8 bases. There are 13 residues in the CDR3. Germline values: CDR1 SGHRS, CDR2 YFSETQ. CDR3 loop: CASSHSNNYGYTF. The CDR3 coding sequence is TGCGCCAGCAGCCACTCAAATAACTATGGCTACACCTTC. Full variable domain (rest looked up from reference TRBV5-1 and TRBJ1-2): KAGVTQTPRYLIKTRGQQVTLSCSPISGHRSVSWYQQTPGQGLQFLFEYFSETQRNKGNFPGRFSGRQFSNSRSEMNVSTLELGDSALYLCASSHSNNYGYTFGSGTRLTVV.

The chain combines TRBV19 with TRBJ2-5; the D gene is possibly TRBD1 (6 bases). The V gene lost 5 bases and the J gene lost 0 bases, with 10 bases spanning the gap. CDR3 size: 14 residues. The germline V gene encodes CDR1 LNHDA and CDR2 SQIVND (reference sequence). The CDR3: CASSHQGYQETQYF. The CDR3 bases are TGTGCCAGTAGTCATCAGGGGTACCAAGAGACCCAGTACTTC.

This chain uses TRBV2 with TRBJ2-7; 8 nucleotides line up with TRBD2. CDR1 SNHLY and CDR2 FYNNEI come from the germline V gene. The CDR3 runs 15 residues. V shed 4 bases and J 3 bases; nucleotides not matched to a gene: 8. CDR3 sequence (DNA): TGTGCCAGCAGTGTCAGGACTAGCTTTGGCTACGAGCAGTACTTC. This encodes CASSVRTSFGYEQYF.

The chain is built from TRBV6-1 and TRBJ1-1; D uncertain. Germline V CDR1 and CDR2: MNHNS, SASEGT. V lost 5 bases and J 6 bases, leaving 16 bases between the germline ends. The CDR3 spans 14 residues. The CDR3, as DNA: TGTGCCAGCAGTCAGAGTCTTCTGAGACCTGAAGCTTTCTTT. Its translation is CASSQSLLRPEAFF.

The rearrangement joins TRBV10-2 to TRBJ1-1; TRBD1 might be the D (5 bases). V shed 4 bases and J shed 0 bases, with 15 bases lying between them. Germline CDR1 is WSHSY and CDR2 is SAAADI. The length of the CDR3 is 16 residues. CDR3 sequence reads: CASSVGGGRMNTEAFF. DNA for the CDR3: TGCGCCAGCAGTGTCGGGGGGGGGAGGATGAACACTGAAGCTTTCTTT.

The V and J genes are TRBV29-1 and TRBJ1-1; 10 nucleotides agree with TRBD1. This CDR3 has 12 amino acids. Germline lookup yields CDR1 SQVTM and CDR2 ANQGSEA. In DNA, the CDR3 is TGCCTGACGAGACAGGGGGCCACTGAAGCTTTCTTT. Its protein product is CLTRQGATEAFF.

The chain carries TRBV5-8 and TRBJ2-3, with TRBD2 matching over 8 bases. The CDR3 sequence is 15 residues long. Germline V gives CDR1 SGHTS, CDR2 YDEGEE. Unmatched junction bases numbered 2, after V lost 2 bases and J lost 0 bases. The CDR3 DNA follows: TGTGCCAGCAGCTTAAGCGGGGGCAGCACAGATACGCAGTATTTT. Encoded protein: CASSLSGGSTDTQYF.

The rearrangement uses TRBV15 and TRBJ2-3; D is ambiguous. This CDR3 is built from 13 residues. V was clipped by 0 bases and J by 4 bases, with 5 bases between them. Germline V CDR1 and CDR2: LNHNV, YYDKDF (reference sequence). CDR3 bases: TGTGCCACCAGCAGAGATCTTCCAGATACGCAGTATTTT. It encodes CATSRDLPDTQYF.

J is TRBJ1-5 and V is TRBV2, with 10 positions matching TRBD1. The germline CDR1 and CDR2 sequences are SNHLY and FYNNEI. V was clipped by 9 bases and J by 1 base; unmatched bases: 6. CDR3 length: 15 amino acids. DNA of the CDR3: TGTGCCAGTGACAGGGGGCGCGAAAGCAATCAGCCCCAGCATTTT. This sequence encodes CASDRGRESNQPQHF.

The chain joins TRBV4-2 to TRBJ2-2; 14 nucleotides match TRBD2. V was pared by 5 bases and J by 6 bases, with 11 bases of the junction left unmatched. The germline V gene encodes CDR1 LGHNA and CDR2 YNFKEQ. The CDR3 contains 18 residues. The CDR3 here is CASSESGTSGGGAGELFF. The CDR3 DNA reads as TGTGCCAGCAGCGAAAGTGGGACTAGCGGGGGAGGGGCCGGGGAGCTGTTTTTT.

The rearrangement uses TRBV28 and TRBJ1-1, with D maybe TRBD1 (5 bases). V was shortened by 8 bases and J by 6 bases, with 22 bases between the two germline ends. The CDR3 length is 15 residues. Germline loops: CDR1 MDHEN, CDR2 SYDVKM. The CDR3 region is CASPRGKGPGAEAFF. The DNA for the CDR3 is TGTGCCAGCCCCCGGGGAAAGGGGCCGGGCGCTGAAGCTTTCTTT. Complete variable domain (other parts from reference TRBV28 and TRBJ1-1): DVKVTQSSRYLVKRTGEKVFLECVQDMDHENMFWYRQDPGLGLRLIYFSYDVKMKEKGDIPEGYSVSREKKERFSLILESASTNQTSMYLCASPRGKGPGAEAFFGQGTRLTVV.